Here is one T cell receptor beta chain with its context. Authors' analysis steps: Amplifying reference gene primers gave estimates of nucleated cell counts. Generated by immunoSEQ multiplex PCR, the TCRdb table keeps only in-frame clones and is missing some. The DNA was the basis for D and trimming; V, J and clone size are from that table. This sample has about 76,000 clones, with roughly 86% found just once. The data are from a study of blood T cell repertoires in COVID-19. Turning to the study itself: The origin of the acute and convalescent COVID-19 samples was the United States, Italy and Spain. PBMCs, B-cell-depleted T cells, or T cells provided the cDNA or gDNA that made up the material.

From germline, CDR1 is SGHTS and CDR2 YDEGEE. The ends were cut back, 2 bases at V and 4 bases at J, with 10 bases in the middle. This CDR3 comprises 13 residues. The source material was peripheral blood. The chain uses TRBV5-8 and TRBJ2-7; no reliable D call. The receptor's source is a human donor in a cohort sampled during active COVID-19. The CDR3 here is CASSFPGRYEQYF. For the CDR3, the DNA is TGTGCCAGCAGCTTTCCGGGTCGGTACGAGCAGTACTTC.